This T cell receptor beta chain was sequenced for a study of blood T cell repertoires in COVID-19. Study in general: Nucleic acid was either cDNA or gDNA, and it came from T cells, B-cell-depleted T cells, or PBMCs.

Authors' analysis steps: Reference gene primer amplification in the assay estimated nucleated cell counts. Sequenced by immunoSEQ multiplex PCR; TCRdb stores in-frame clones only, minus some. V and J calls and clone size are those listed in that table; D and trimming were worked out from the DNA. The table has fewer than 80,000 clones, roughly 80% seen once; the top ten hold 8.5% to 10%. Trimming took off 4 bases at V and 8 bases at J, with 15 bases between the two ends. In germline, CDR1 is MNHEY, CDR2 SVGAGI. This CDR3 has 14 amino acids. The sample was peripheral blood. The chain links TRBV6-5 to TRBJ2-1; TRBD1 is a possible D gene (6 bases). The sequence derives from a woman aged 80 or over with acute or convalescent COVID-19. The CDR3 region has the DNA TGTGCCAGCAGTTTCTCCCGGGACATGGATGAGCAGTTCTTC. Residues: CASSFSRDMDEQFF.